The 8 T cell receptor beta chains below were found in one sample sequenced in a study. TCRdb recomputed calls from the 5' RACE reads with MiXCR, one row per CDR3 protein. Of nearly 40,000 distinct CDR3 sequences listed, 18% were seen once; the top ten hold 2.5% to 3.5%. The sample was naive CD4+ T cells sorted from a lymph node. Subset noted: naive CD4+ T cells, CD4+CD45RA+CD25-. The receptors derive from a female donor with breast cancer.

This clonotype has a handful of counts. The rearrangement joins TRBV20-1 to TRBJ2-1, with TRBD2 identical over 13 bases. The length of the CDR3 is 16 residues. Germline CDR1 is DFQATT and CDR2 is SNEGSKA (reference sequence). J was trimmed by 6 bases and V by 5 bases; bases with no gene match: 10. The CDR3 nucleotides read TGCAGTGCTTTAGAAAAAGGGACTAGCGGGGTCAATGAGCAGTTCTTC. Encoded protein: CSALEKGTSGVNEQFF.

As DNA, the CDR3 is TGTGCCAGCAGCTCGCCGGGGGTTGGGAGAGGGACCCAGTACTTC. Translation gives CASSSPGVGRGTQYF. The chain combines TRBV7-2 with TRBJ2-5, with a tentative D call TRBD2 (6 bases). Germline-derived CDR1 and CDR2 are SGHTA and FQGNSA. The CDR3 sequence is 15 residues long. V was cut by 4 bases and J by 7 bases, with 19 bases left in between.

This clonotype showed up many times. This chain uses TRBV7-2 with TRBJ2-7; no reliable D call. With 4 bases removed from V and 5 bases from J, the gap between germline ends came to 12 bases. Germline assignment: CDR1 SGHTA and CDR2 FQGNSA. This CDR3 spans 13 amino acids. The CDR3: CASSSYLEDEQYF. The CDR3 coding sequence is TGTGCCAGCAGCTCCTACTTAGAGGACGAGCAGTACTTC.

Ten or more counts support this clonotype. The V and J genes are TRBV5-1 and TRBJ2-3; D unclear. CDR1 and CDR2 (germline): SGHRS, YFSETQ. The length of the CDR3 is 13 residues. The V end lost 0 bases, the J end lost 2 bases, and 4 bases lay between the germline ends. Here the CDR3 DNA reads TGCGCCAGCAGCTTGGAACCCACAGATACGCAGTATTTT. Translation gives CASSLEPTDTQYF. Looking up the rest from reference TRBV5-1 and TRBJ2-3 gives the full variable domain: KAGVTQTPRYLIKTRGQQVTLSCSPISGHRSVSWYQQTPGQGLQFLFEYFSETQRNKGNFPGRFSGRQFSNSRSEMNVSTLELGDSALYLCASSLEPTDTQYFGPGTRLTVL.

In regard to this clonotype: At one boundary the junction diverges from the germline segment, which might be a read error. The genes are TRBV5-5 and TRBJ1-1; 7 bases match TRBD1. Germline V lookup: CDR1 SGHKS, CDR2 YYEKEE (reference sequence). The CDR3 covers 16 residues. CDR3 region: CASSFWRGRVDTEAFF. DNA of the CDR3: TGTGCCAGCAGCTTCTGGAGGGGGCGCGTGGACACTGAAGCGTTCTTT. Together with reference TRBV5-5 and TRBJ1-1, the CDR3 gives the full variable domain: DAGVTQSPTHLIKTRGQQVTLRCSPISGHKSVSWYQQVLGQGPQFIFQYYEKEERGRGNFPDRFSARQFPNYSSELNVNALLLGDSALYLCASSFWRGRVDTEAFFGQGTRLTVV.

This sequence joins TRBV5-1 and TRBJ2-2, with D possibly called TRBD1 or TRBD2 (5 bases each). Germline V gene lookup returns CDR1 SGHRS and CDR2 YFSETQ. V was trimmed by 3 bases and J by 1 base, leaving 13 bases between them. This CDR3 is built from 16 residues. The DNA for the CDR3 is TGCGCCAGCAGCTGGGGGTCCCGGAGGAACACCGGGGAGCTGTTTTTT. Translated, it gives CASSWGSRRNTGELFF.

This clonotype has a handful of counts. The rearrangement uses TRBV25-1 and TRBJ2-5, with a tentative D call TRBD1 (6 bases). V lost 2 bases to trimming and J lost 2 bases, with 9 bases between them. Germline CDR1 MGHDK, CDR2 SYGVNS. The CDR3 is made up of 14 amino acids. The CDR3 region is CASSEGQSQETQYF. CDR3 nucleotide sequence: TGTGCCAGCAGTGAAGGACAGTCTCAAGAGACCCAGTACTTC.

The chain links TRBV7-9 to TRBJ2-1; 12 bases align to TRBD1. V lost 7 bases to trimming and J lost 7 bases; unmatched junction nucleotides: 14. Germline V gene data show CDR1 as SEHNR and CDR2 as FQNEAQ (reference sequence). The CDR3 consists of 17 residues. CDR3 DNA: TGTGCCAGCACCCCCTTACCCGGGACAGGGGGCGCGAATGAGCAGTTCTTC. Encoded protein: CASTPLPGTGGANEQFF.